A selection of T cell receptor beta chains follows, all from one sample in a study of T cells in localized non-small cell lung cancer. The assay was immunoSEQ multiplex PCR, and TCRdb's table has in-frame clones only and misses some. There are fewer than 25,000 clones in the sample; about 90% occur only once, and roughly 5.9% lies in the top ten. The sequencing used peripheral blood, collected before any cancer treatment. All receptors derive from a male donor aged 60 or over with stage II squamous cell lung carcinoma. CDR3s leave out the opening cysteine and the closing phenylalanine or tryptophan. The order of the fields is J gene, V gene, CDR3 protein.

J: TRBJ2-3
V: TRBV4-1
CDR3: ASSRERGLEVTDTQY

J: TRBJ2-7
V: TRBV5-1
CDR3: ASSSGTSGLEQY

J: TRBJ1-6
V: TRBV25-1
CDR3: ASSGGGSSYNSPLH

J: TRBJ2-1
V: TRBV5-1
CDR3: ASSSPIRGGPDNEQF

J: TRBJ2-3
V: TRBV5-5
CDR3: ASSLSPWTTDTQY

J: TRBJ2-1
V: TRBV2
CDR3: ASSFRTDNEQF

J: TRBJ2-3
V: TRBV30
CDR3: AWSKTRLANTDTQY

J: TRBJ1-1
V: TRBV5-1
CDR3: ASRFGPGQGGTEAF

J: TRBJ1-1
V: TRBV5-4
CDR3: ASSLAGQNTEAF

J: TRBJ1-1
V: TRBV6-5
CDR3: ASSSRDRGGTEAF

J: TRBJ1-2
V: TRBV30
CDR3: AWIDLKGQGANYGYT

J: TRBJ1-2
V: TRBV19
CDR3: ASSPRTGGGVDYT

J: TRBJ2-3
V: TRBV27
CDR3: ASSLSGSGASHTDTQY

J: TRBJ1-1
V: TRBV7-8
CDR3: ASSLEHTEAF

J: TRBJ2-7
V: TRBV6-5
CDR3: ASSAPGTGTYEQY

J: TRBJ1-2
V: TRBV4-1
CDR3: ASSPVLVQGGDGYT

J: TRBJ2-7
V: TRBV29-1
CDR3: SVGPGTYSYEQY

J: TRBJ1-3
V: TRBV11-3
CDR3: ASGKGENTIY

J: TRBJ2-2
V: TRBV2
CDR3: ASSETGELF

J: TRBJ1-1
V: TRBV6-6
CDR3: ASSYSPEVI

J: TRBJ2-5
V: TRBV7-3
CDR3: ASSWTSGETQY

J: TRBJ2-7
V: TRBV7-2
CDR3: ASSLTSGEQY

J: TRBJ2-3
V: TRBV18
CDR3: ASSSGGTDTQY

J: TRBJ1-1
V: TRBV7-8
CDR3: ASSPDRVRSTEAF

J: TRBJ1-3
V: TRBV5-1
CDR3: ASSTDTTYLGNTIY

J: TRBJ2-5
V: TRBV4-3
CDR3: ASSQDSQKGTQY

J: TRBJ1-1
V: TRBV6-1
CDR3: ASSEATTNTEAF

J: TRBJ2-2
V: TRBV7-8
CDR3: ASRPDQNTGELF

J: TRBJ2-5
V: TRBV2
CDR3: ASSRTGEGTQY

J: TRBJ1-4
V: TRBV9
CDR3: ASSVGVNREKLF

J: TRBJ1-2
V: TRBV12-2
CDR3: ASRSRQGRNYGYT

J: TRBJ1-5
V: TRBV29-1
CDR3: SVGLSSNQPQH

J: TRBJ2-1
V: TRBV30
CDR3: AWRPAGGYNEQF

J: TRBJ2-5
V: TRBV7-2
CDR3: ASSLTTTGGETQY

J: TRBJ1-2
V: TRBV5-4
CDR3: ASSLQTDYGYT

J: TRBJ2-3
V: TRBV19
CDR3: ASSTGTGSTDTQY

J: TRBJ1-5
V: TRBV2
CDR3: ASRRGEAVAQPQH

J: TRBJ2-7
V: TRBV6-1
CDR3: ASSEKQDPHYEQY

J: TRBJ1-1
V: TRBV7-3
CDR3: ASSPNWTGGNTEAF

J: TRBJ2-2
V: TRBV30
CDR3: AWRQGASTNTGELF